This T cell receptor beta chain was captured by sequencing in a study of T-cell reconstitution after alpha-beta-depleted transplantation in children. During its preparation, the TCRbeta library received unique molecular identifiers. A single record per CDR3 protein comes from TCRdb applying MiXCR to the PCR reads. The repertoire has 200,000 to 250,000 distinct CDR3 sequences, roughly a quarter of them found once; the top ten carry more than 4.5%. CDR3 size: 16 residues. With 6 bases clipped from V and 5 bases from J, the junction kept 10 bases outside the gene matches. Germline V CDR1 and CDR2: DFQATT, SNEGSKA (reference sequence).

The sample consisted of PBMCs, mostly from graft donor cells, taken 360 days after TCRalphabeta/CD19-depleted stem cell transplant. The clonotype was recovered from a female patient aged 2-15 years who had a stem cell transplant for congenital amegakaryocytic thrombocytopenia, so the T cells may come from the graft donor. The V call is TRBV20-1, the J call TRBJ2-5; 15 nucleotides align to TRBD2. CDR3 amino acids: CSATGLAGGEWETQYF. In DNA form, the CDR3 reads TGCAGTGCGACGGGACTAGCGGGGGGAGAATGGGAGACCCAGTACTTC.